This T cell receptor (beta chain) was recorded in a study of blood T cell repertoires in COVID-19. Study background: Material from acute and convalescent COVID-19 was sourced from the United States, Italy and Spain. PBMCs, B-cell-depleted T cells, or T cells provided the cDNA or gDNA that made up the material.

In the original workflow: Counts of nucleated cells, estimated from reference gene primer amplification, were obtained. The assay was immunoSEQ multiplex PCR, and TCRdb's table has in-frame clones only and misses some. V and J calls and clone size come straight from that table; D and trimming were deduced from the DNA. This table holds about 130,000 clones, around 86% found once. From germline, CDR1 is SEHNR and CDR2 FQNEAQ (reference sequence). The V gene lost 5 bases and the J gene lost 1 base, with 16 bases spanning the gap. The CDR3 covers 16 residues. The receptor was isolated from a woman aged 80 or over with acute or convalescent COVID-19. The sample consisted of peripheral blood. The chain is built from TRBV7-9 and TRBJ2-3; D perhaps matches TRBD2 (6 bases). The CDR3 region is CASSDGSGWGTDTQYF. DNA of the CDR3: TGTGCCAGCAGCGACGGGAGCGGTTGGGGCACAGATACGCAGTATTTT.